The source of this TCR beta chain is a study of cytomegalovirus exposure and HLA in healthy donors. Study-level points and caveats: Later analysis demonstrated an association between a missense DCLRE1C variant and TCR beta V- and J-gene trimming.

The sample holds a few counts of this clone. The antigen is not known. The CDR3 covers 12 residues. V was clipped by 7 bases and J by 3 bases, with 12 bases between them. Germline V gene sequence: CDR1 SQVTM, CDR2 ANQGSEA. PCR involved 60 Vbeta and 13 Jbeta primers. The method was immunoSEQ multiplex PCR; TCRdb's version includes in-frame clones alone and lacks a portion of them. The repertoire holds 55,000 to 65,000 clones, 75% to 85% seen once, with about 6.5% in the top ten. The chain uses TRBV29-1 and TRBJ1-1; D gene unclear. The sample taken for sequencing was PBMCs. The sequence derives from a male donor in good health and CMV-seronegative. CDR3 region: CSAGEGYTEAFF. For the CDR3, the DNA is TGCAGCGCCGGGGAGGGATACACTGAAGCTTTCTTT.